A single sample gave rise to the 13 T cell receptor beta chains below, sequenced in a study of cytomegalovirus exposure and HLA in healthy donors. The PCR had 60 Vbeta and 13 Jbeta primers. Profiling relied on immunoSEQ multiplex PCR, and the TCRdb table lists in-frame clones only, not all of them. The sample has around 130,000 clones; approximately 86% are singletons. Sequenced material: PBMCs. Every receptor here comes from a woman aged 40 to 50 in good health and CMV-seronegative.

This rearrangement joins TRBV6-5 to TRBJ1-5; 10 bases map to TRBD1. Germline V gene lookup returns CDR1 MNHEY and CDR2 SVGAGI. This CDR3 region has 15 residues. V shed 6 bases, J shed 7 bases, and the junction held 9 bases outside the gene matches. The CDR3 coding sequence is TGTGCCAGCAGCACTCGGGACAGGGGACGACAGCCCCAGCATTTT. Translating gives CASSTRDRGRQPQHF.

As DNA, the CDR3 is TGCGCCAGCAGTGAACACCGACAGGCCTTAGGGAAACTGTTTTTT. Its translation is CASSEHRQALGKLFF. The rearrangement joins TRBV10-1 to TRBJ1-4, with D possibly being TRBD1 (6 bases). V was cut by 3 bases and J by 11 bases, with 19 bases left in between. Germline values: CDR1 WNHNN, CDR2 SYGVQD (reference sequence). This CDR3 has 15 amino acids.

The V call is TRBV28, the J call TRBJ2-7, with 7 bases fitting TRBD2. The CDR3 length is 16 residues. Germline trimming cut 7 bases from V and 1 base from J; bases unmatched to any gene: 13. Germline V gene lookup returns CDR1 MDHEN and CDR2 SYDVKM. The CDR3 sequence: CASTVGGGGASYEQYF. CDR3 coding DNA: TGTGCCAGCACCGTCGGCGGGGGAGGGGCGTCCTACGAGCAGTACTTC.

The rearrangement links TRBV28 to TRBJ2-7; 8 bases fit TRBD2. This CDR3 region has 14 residues. V trimming: 8 bases; J trimming: 3 bases; junction bases outside the gene matches: 9. Germline values: CDR1 MDHEN, CDR2 SYDVKM. The CDR3 sequence is CASRPPGGSYEQYF. The CDR3 DNA reads as TGTGCCAGCCGCCCTCCGGGGGGGAGCTACGAGCAGTACTTC.

This clone has only one observation. V and J are TRBV11-2 and TRBJ2-5; the D is unclear. V gave up 2 bases and J gave up 0 bases, with 4 bases separating them. The germline CDR1 and CDR2 sequences are SGHAT and FQNNGV. The CDR3 consists of 13 residues. The CDR3 DNA reads as TGTGCCAGCAGCTTACAGTACCAAGAGACCCAGTACTTC. Protein sequence: CASSLQYQETQYF. Filled out from reference TRBV11-2 and TRBJ2-5, the complete variable domain reads EAGVAQSPRYKIIEKRQSVAFWCNPISGHATLYWYQQILGQGPKLLIQFQNNGVVDDSQLPKDRFSAERLKGVDSTLKIQPAKLEDSAVYLCASSLQYQETQYFGPGTRLLVL.

This clone turned up a few times. The gene calls are TRBV23-1 and TRBJ2-5; 13 bases agree with TRBD2. TRBV23-1 is an ORF for which the function is uncertain. Unmatched junction bases numbered 9, after V lost 4 bases and J lost 1 base. The CDR3 has 18 amino acids. CDR3 bases: TGCGCCAGCAGTCCCGGACTAGCGGGAGCCCCAATCCAAGAGACCCAGTACTTC. It is translated as CASSPGLAGAPIQETQYF.

V is TRBV10-3 and J is TRBJ1-3; D gene ambiguous. CDR3 size: 16 residues. The germline gives CDR1 ENHRY, CDR2 SYGVKD. Deletions cut 0 bases from V and 2 bases from J, with 11 bases between. The chain's CDR3 is CAISESEVFAGNTIYF. CDR3 sequence (DNA): TGTGCCATCAGTGAGTCCGAGGTTTTCGCTGGAAACACCATATATTTT.

The chain carries TRBV13 and TRBJ2-1; D remains ambiguous. The germline V gene encodes CDR1 PRHDT and CDR2 FYEKMQ (reference sequence). This CDR3 region has 13 residues. The V end lost 8 bases, the J end lost 8 bases, and 16 bases lay between the germline ends. The chain's CDR3 is CASCVWASDEQFF. CDR3 DNA sequence: TGTGCCAGCTGCGTGTGGGCTTCTGATGAGCAGTTCTTC.

The J gene is TRBJ2-7, the V gene TRBV7-2; TRBD2 might be the D (6 bases). Germline lookup yields CDR1 SGHTA and CDR2 FQGNSA. This CDR3 is built from 14 residues. The ends were cut back, 5 bases at V and 3 bases at J, with 14 bases in the middle. CDR3 DNA: TGTGCCAGCAGCGCCCGGGACTTAAGCTACGAGCAGTACTTC. This gives the protein CASSARDLSYEQYF.

The gene calls are TRBV6-1 and TRBJ2-1; 9 bases agree with TRBD2. Germline V gene data show CDR1 as MNHNS and CDR2 as SASEGT. After removal of 5 bases from V and 3 bases from J, the junction contained 2 bases not matched to a gene. This CDR3 comprises 14 residues. CDR3 DNA: TGTGCCAGCAGTCCTAGCGGGGACTACAATGAGCAGTTCTTC. It codes for CASSPSGDYNEQFF.

This clone showed up just once. The J gene is TRBJ2-3, the V gene TRBV5-1; no clear D gene. The germline V gene encodes CDR1 SGHRS and CDR2 YFSETQ. This CDR3 comprises 17 residues. The ends were cut back, 0 bases at V and 2 bases at J, with 16 bases in the middle. For the CDR3, the DNA is TGCGCCAGCAGCTTGGGGGCCCAACCACGCTACACAGATACGCAGTATTTT. Its protein is CASSLGAQPRYTDTQYF.

The chain employs TRBV6-6 and TRBJ1-5; the D gene is possibly TRBD1 (6 bases). V lost 6 bases, J lost 3 bases, and 9 bases lay in between. This CDR3 spans 13 amino acids. CDR1 is MNHNY, CDR2 SVGAGI, per germline (reference sequence). The CDR3 DNA is TGTGCCAGCAGCCTGGGACACAATCAGCCCCAGCATTTT. Amino acids: CASSLGHNQPQHF.

The V and J genes are TRBV28 and TRBJ2-3, with 7 bases fitting TRBD1. The CDR3 is made up of 16 amino acids. CDR1 and CDR2 (germline): MDHEN, SYDVKM. The V gene end was trimmed by 2 bases and the J gene end by 2 bases; junction bases not matched to a gene: 7. The CDR3 coding sequence is TGTGCCAGCAGTTTAGGAACAGGGGCTTACACAGATACGCAGTATTTT. This sequence encodes CASSLGTGAYTDTQYF.